This TCR beta chain was obtained from a study of blood T cell repertoires in COVID-19. Study in general: Sources were T cells, B-cell-depleted T cells, or PBMCs; the material itself was cDNA or gDNA.

This clone was observed a single time. Repertoires were generated with immunoSEQ multiplex PCR, while TCRdb's copy carries only in-frame clones and drops some. The repertoire holds some 260,000 clones, with nearly 90% as singletons. V shed 1 base, J shed 7 bases, and the junction held 12 bases outside the gene matches. This CDR3 spans 15 amino acids. From germline, CDR1 is SQVTM and CDR2 ANQGSEA. The chain carries TRBV29-1 and TRBJ2-7, with TRBD2 matching over 8 bases. Input material: peripheral blood. The origin of this receptor is a woman in her 30s with acute or convalescent COVID-19. The CDR3, as DNA: TGCAGCGTTGAAGGCGTAAGCGGGAGAGGTAGGGAGCAGTACTTC. It yields the protein CSVEGVSGRGREQYF.